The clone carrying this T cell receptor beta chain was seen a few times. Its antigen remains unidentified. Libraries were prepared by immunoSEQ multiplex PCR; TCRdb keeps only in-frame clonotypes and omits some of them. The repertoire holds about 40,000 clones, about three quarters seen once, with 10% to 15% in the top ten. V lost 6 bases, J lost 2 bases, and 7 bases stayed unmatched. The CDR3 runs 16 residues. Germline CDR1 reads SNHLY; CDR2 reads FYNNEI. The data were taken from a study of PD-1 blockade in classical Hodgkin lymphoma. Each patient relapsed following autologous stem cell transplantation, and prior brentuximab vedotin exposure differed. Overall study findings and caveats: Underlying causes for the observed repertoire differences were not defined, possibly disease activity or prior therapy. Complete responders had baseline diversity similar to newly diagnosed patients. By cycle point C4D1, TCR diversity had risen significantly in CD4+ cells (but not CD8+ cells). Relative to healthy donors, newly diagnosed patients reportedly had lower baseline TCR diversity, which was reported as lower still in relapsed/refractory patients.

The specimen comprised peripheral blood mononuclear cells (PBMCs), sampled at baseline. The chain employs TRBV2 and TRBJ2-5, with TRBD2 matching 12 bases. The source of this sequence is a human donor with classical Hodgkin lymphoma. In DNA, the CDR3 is TGTGCCAGCAGGTTGACTAGCGGGGGCCGACAAGAGACCCAGTACTTC. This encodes CASRLTSGGRQETQYF.